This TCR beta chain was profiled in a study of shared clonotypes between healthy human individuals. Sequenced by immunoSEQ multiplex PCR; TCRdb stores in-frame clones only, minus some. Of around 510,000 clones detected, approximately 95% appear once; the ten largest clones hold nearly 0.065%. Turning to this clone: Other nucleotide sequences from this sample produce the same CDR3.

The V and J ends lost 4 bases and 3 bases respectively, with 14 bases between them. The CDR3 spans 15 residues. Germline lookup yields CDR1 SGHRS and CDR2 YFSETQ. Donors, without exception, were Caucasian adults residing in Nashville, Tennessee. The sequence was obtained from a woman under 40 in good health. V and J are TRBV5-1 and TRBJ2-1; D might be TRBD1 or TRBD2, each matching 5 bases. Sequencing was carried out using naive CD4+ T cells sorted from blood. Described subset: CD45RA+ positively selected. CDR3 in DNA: TGCGCCAGCAGCGTAACCGGGACCAGCTACAATGAGCAGTTCTTC. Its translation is CASSVTGTSYNEQFF.